This T cell receptor beta chain was identified in a study of control samples from healthy donors and cancer patients. Profiled with immunoSEQ multiplex PCR; TCRdb holds only in-frame clones, not every one. The sample lists about 150,000 clones, roughly 93% occurring once. Germline values: CDR1 LNHDA, CDR2 SQIVND (reference sequence). The V end was cut by 3 bases, the J end by 0 bases, with 2 bases between. The CDR3 length is 12 residues. Concerning this clone itself: The sample carries other DNA sequences with the same CDR3.

The V and J genes are TRBV19 and TRBJ1-1, with D uncertain. The receptor's source is a man aged 18 to 35 in good health. Sequenced sample: blood. Written as DNA, the CDR3 is TGTGCCAGTAGTATTTTGAACACTGAAGCTTTCTTT. Translated, it gives CASSILNTEAFF.